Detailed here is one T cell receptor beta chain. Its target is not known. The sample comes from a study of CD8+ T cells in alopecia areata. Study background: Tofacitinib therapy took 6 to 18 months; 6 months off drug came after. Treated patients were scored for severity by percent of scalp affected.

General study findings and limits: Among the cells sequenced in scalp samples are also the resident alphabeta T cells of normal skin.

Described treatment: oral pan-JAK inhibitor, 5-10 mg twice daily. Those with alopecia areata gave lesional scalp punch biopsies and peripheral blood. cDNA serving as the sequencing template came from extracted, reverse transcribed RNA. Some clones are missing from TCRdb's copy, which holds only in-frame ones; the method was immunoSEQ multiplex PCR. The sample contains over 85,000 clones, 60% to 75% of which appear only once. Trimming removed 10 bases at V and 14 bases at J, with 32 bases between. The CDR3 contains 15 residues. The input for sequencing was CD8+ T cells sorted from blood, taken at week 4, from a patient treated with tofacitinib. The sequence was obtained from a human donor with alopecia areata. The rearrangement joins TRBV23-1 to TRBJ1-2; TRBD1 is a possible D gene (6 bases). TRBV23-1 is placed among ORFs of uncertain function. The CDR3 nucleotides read TGCGCCAAAAAATCAAAATCAAACAGGGATCGAGCAGTGACCTTC. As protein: CAKKSKSNRDRAVTF.